One and the same sample provided the 10 T cell receptor beta chains below, sequenced in a study of cytomegalovirus exposure and HLA in healthy donors. Amplification used 60 Vbeta primers and 13 Jbeta primers. Libraries were prepared by immunoSEQ multiplex PCR; TCRdb keeps only in-frame clonotypes and omits some of them. Here the sample spans 200,000 to 250,000 clones, 76% being singletons. Source material: PBMCs. Every receptor here comes from a man between 18 and 35 years old in good health and CMV-seronegative.

V and J are TRBV7-9 and TRBJ2-7, with a tentative D call TRBD2 (5 bases). Trimming took off 2 bases at V and 0 bases at J, with 14 bases between the two ends. Germline assignment: CDR1 SEHNR and CDR2 FQNEAQ (reference sequence). The CDR3 contains 16 residues. The CDR3 sequence: CASSLPYQAGSYEQYF. The CDR3 DNA is TGTGCCAGCAGCTTACCGTACCAGGCGGGCTCCTACGAGCAGTACTTC.

V gene TRBV2 combines with J gene TRBJ2-7; TRBD1 is a possible D gene (6 bases). Looked up from germline, CDR1 is SNHLY and CDR2 is FYNNEI. V was clipped by 8 bases and J by 0 bases, with 17 bases between them. This CDR3 comprises 15 residues. The CDR3 sequence: CASAPRQASSYEQYF. DNA of the CDR3: TGTGCCAGCGCCCCCCGACAGGCTAGCTCCTACGAGCAGTACTTC.

This rearrangement joins TRBV6-5 to TRBJ1-5, with unresolved D. Trimming took 6 bases from V and 0 from J, leaving 9 bases between them. This CDR3 contains 14 residues. Germline CDR1 reads MNHEY; CDR2 reads SVGAGI. CDR3 nucleotides: TGTGCCAGCAGACAGACGTATAGCAATCAGCCCCAGCATTTT. Residues: CASRQTYSNQPQHF.

The chain recombines TRBV25-1 with TRBJ1-2; no clear D gene. The CDR3 is 12 residues long. Trimming stripped 8 bases from V and 5 bases from J, with 12 bases between. Germline V gene data show CDR1 as MGHDK and CDR2 as SYGVNS. CDR3 DNA: TGTGCCAGCGCCGACCCCGGGTATGGCTACACCTTC. Its protein product is CASADPGYGYTF.

The J gene is TRBJ2-7, the V gene TRBV28; 7 bases match TRBD2. This CDR3 is built from 16 residues. The junction had 10 bases not matched to a gene; V was cut back by 3 bases and J by 2 bases. Per the germline V gene, CDR1 is MDHEN and CDR2 is SYDVKM. The CDR3 coding sequence is TGTGCCAGCAGTTTGTACTCCGGGACTATCGCCTACGAGCAGTACTTC. This translates into CASSLYSGTIAYEQYF.

V usage is TRBV28 and J usage is TRBJ2-5; TRBD1 is a possible D gene (5 bases). The CDR3 is made up of 12 amino acids. Trimming removed 7 bases from V and 1 base from J, with 7 bases in between. Germline V gene lookup returns CDR1 MDHEN and CDR2 SYDVKM. The CDR3 sequence: CASTGIQETQYF. The CDR3 DNA sequence: TGTGCCAGCACAGGGATCCAAGAGACCCAGTACTTC.

The chain links TRBV7-8 to TRBJ1-4; D uncertain. Trimming took off 3 bases at V and 12 bases at J, with 8 bases between the two ends. In germline, CDR1 is SGHVS, CDR2 FQNEAQ. This CDR3 has 11 residues. The DNA of the CDR3 is TGTGCCAGCAGCTTGGGCTGGGAACTGTTTTTT. This codes for CASSLGWELFF.

This chain links TRBV5-1 with TRBJ2-5; D perhaps matches TRBD2 (6 bases). The CDR3 sequence is 13 residues long. Germline V gene sequence: CDR1 SGHRS, CDR2 YFSETQ. Trimming shortened V by 0 bases and J by 5 bases, and 8 bases separated the two germline ends. The CDR3 region is CASSLGREETQYF. The CDR3, as DNA: TGCGCCAGCAGCTTGGGACGGGAGGAGACCCAGTACTTC.

The rearrangement links TRBV2 to TRBJ2-3; the D gene is possibly TRBD1 (5 bases). V lost 4 bases and J 0 bases, leaving 14 bases between the germline ends. Germline V gene lookup returns CDR1 SNHLY and CDR2 FYNNEI. The CDR3 runs to 16 residues. The CDR3 DNA sequence: TGTGCCAGCAGTGGTTGGCAGGGCGCGAGCACAGATACGCAGTATTTT. Protein: CASSGWQGASTDTQYF.

The V gene is TRBV29-1, the J gene TRBJ2-5; 9 positions agree with TRBD1. The DNA end is more similar to TRBJ2-7, so the J call may be wrong. This CDR3 spans 15 amino acids. Germline values: CDR1 SQVTM, CDR2 ANQGSEA. CDR3 residues: CSVVGWTGVPYEQYF. The CDR3 DNA is TGCAGCGTTGTTGGGTGGACAGGGGTTCCCTACGAGCAGTACTTC.